Listed below are T cell receptor beta chains from one sample, sequenced in a study of blood T cell repertoires in COVID-19. This table comes from immunoSEQ multiplex PCR, and its TCRdb copy is limited to in-frame clones, with some not included. The data show over 150,000 clones, with roughly four fifths seen just once and 2.5% to 3% held by the top ten. The source material was peripheral blood. These receptors came from a woman aged 80 or over with COVID-19, enrolled during active disease. Both conserved end residues are part of each CDR3. The order of the fields is D gene, V gene, clone size, J gene, CDR3 DNA, CDR3 protein. The D gene is left open where the match is weak. A row's size may be missing; if present it is once, few, many or a size class.

d_gene: TRBD2
v_gene: TRBV6-4
abundance: once
j_gene: TRBJ2-5
CDR3nt: TGTGCCAGCAGACCGACGGGGCGGGAGCGCGAGACCCAGTACTTC
CDR3aa: CASRPTGRERETQYF

d_gene: TRBD2
v_gene: TRBV5-4
abundance: few
j_gene: TRBJ2-2
CDR3nt: TGTGCCAGCAGCACAAGCGGGGTGAACACCGGGGAGCTGTTTTTT
CDR3aa: CASSTSGVNTGELFF

d_gene: TRBD1
v_gene: TRBV13
abundance: -
j_gene: TRBJ2-7
CDR3nt: TGTGCCAGCAGCTTGACAGGGGAGGACGAGCAGTACTTC
CDR3aa: CASSLTGEDEQYF

d_gene: -
v_gene: TRBV7-2
abundance: once
j_gene: TRBJ2-1
CDR3nt: TGTGCCAGCAGCTCCAGCTCCTACAATGAGCAGTTCTTC
CDR3aa: CASSSSSYNEQFF

d_gene: TRBD2
v_gene: TRBV6-5
abundance: -
j_gene: TRBJ2-7
CDR3nt: TGTGCCAGCAGCTTGGGACTAGCGGGCACCTACGAGCAGTACTTC
CDR3aa: CASSLGLAGTYEQYF

d_gene: -
v_gene: TRBV11-2
abundance: -
j_gene: TRBJ2-5
CDR3nt: TGTGCCAGCAGCTTACAGGGCTCAGTCACAAGAAAGACCCAGTACTTC
CDR3aa: CASSLQGSVTRKTQYF

d_gene: -
v_gene: TRBV6-2/TRBV6-3
abundance: -
j_gene: TRBJ1-2
CDR3nt: TGTGCCAGCAGTGACTACGGAAAGACAGGCTATGGCTACACCTTC
CDR3aa: CASSDYGKTGYGYTF

d_gene: TRBD2
v_gene: TRBV18
abundance: -
j_gene: TRBJ2-7
CDR3nt: TGTGCCAGCTCACCTACTAGCGGGAGTGTCTACGAGCAGTACTTC
CDR3aa: CASSPTSGSVYEQYF

d_gene: TRBD2
v_gene: TRBV7-3
abundance: -
j_gene: TRBJ2-2
CDR3nt: TGTGCCAGCAGCTTAGTCGGCGGGAGTAGTACCGGGGAGCTGTTTTTT
CDR3aa: CASSLVGGSSTGELFF

d_gene: TRBD2
v_gene: TRBV5-1
abundance: -
j_gene: TRBJ2-3
CDR3nt: TGCGCCAGCAGCTTGGAGGGACTAGCGACAGATACGCAGTATTTT
CDR3aa: CASSLEGLATDTQYF

d_gene: TRBD1
v_gene: TRBV18
abundance: -
j_gene: TRBJ1-5
CDR3nt: TGTGCCAGCAGCGGACAGGCGGCTAATCAGCCCCAGCATTTT
CDR3aa: CASSGQAANQPQHF

d_gene: -
v_gene: TRBV27
abundance: -
j_gene: TRBJ1-2
CDR3nt: TGTGCCAGCAGACAAACAGGGACCTATGGCTACACCTTC
CDR3aa: CASRQTGTYGYTF

d_gene: TRBD1
v_gene: TRBV15
abundance: -
j_gene: TRBJ1-1
CDR3nt: TGTGCCACCAGCAGACCCGGACAGGGAGGCACTGAAGCTTTCTTT
CDR3aa: CATSRPGQGGTEAFF

d_gene: TRBD2
v_gene: TRBV27
abundance: -
j_gene: TRBJ2-7
CDR3nt: TGTGCCAGCAGCAAGCCGTTAGCGGGAGCTATATACGAGCAGTACTTC
CDR3aa: CASSKPLAGAIYEQYF

d_gene: TRBD2
v_gene: TRBV11-2
abundance: -
j_gene: TRBJ2-5
CDR3nt: TGTGCCAGCAGCTCACCCAGGACTAGCGGGAGGGCCCCCGAGACCCAGTACTTC
CDR3aa: CASSSPRTSGRAPETQYF

d_gene: -
v_gene: TRBV11-1
abundance: once
j_gene: TRBJ2-3
CDR3nt: TGTGCCAGCAGCCGGGGGAAGCCCTTTTCCACAGATACGCAGTATTTT
CDR3aa: CASSRGKPFSTDTQYF

d_gene: -
v_gene: TRBV6-5
abundance: -
j_gene: TRBJ1-2
CDR3nt: TGTGCCAGCACGGGAACGGATGGCTACACCTTC
CDR3aa: CASTGTDGYTF

d_gene: TRBD2
v_gene: TRBV12-3/TRBV12-4
abundance: once
j_gene: TRBJ2-7
CDR3nt: TGTGCCAGCAAGCCGGGACTAGCCTACGAGCAGTACTTC
CDR3aa: CASKPGLAYEQYF

d_gene: -
v_gene: TRBV24-1
abundance: -
j_gene: TRBJ2-2
CDR3nt: TGTGCCACCAGTGTAACAGGCGACACCGGGGAGCTGTTTTTT
CDR3aa: CATSVTGDTGELFF

d_gene: -
v_gene: TRBV5-1
abundance: -
j_gene: TRBJ2-3
CDR3nt: TGCGCCAGCAGCTTACGGGTCGGGAGACATAGCACAGATACGCAGTATTTT
CDR3aa: CASSLRVGRHSTDTQYF

d_gene: TRBD2
v_gene: TRBV27
abundance: -
j_gene: TRBJ2-1
CDR3nt: TGTGCCAGCGGGAGGACTAGCGGGAGGGCCGTCGCCAATGAGCAGTTCTTC
CDR3aa: CASGRTSGRAVANEQFF

d_gene: -
v_gene: TRBV2
abundance: -
j_gene: TRBJ2-5
CDR3nt: TGTGCCAGCAGTGCTATCGTGGGCCGACAAGAGACCCAGTACTTC
CDR3aa: CASSAIVGRQETQYF

d_gene: TRBD2
v_gene: TRBV5-4
abundance: few
j_gene: TRBJ2-5
CDR3nt: TGTGCCAGCAGCTTGCTGGGCGGGGGGGTGGAGACCCAGTACTTC
CDR3aa: CASSLLGGGVETQYF

d_gene: TRBD2
v_gene: TRBV11-3
abundance: -
j_gene: TRBJ2-1
CDR3nt: TGTGCCAGCAGCCGACTAGCGGGGGGAAACAATGAGCAGTTCTTC
CDR3aa: CASSRLAGGNNEQFF

d_gene: TRBD2
v_gene: TRBV9
abundance: -
j_gene: TRBJ2-7
CDR3nt: TGTGCCAGCAGCGCGTTTAGCGGGGGACCCTCCTACGAGCAGTACTTC
CDR3aa: CASSAFSGGPSYEQYF

d_gene: TRBD2
v_gene: TRBV5-1
abundance: -
j_gene: TRBJ2-1
CDR3nt: TGCGCCAGCAGCGTCTTAGCGGGTGGCTCCTACAATGAGCAGTTCTTC
CDR3aa: CASSVLAGGSYNEQFF

d_gene: -
v_gene: TRBV11-3
abundance: -
j_gene: TRBJ2-7
CDR3nt: TGTGCCAGCAGCTTAAATAACGAGCAGTACTTC
CDR3aa: CASSLNNEQYF

d_gene: TRBD2
v_gene: TRBV9
abundance: -
j_gene: TRBJ2-2
CDR3nt: TGTGCCAGCAGCGTTTTAGCCGGGACTAGCGGGAGGCTCGGGGAGCTGTTTTTT
CDR3aa: CASSVLAGTSGRLGELFF

d_gene: -
v_gene: TRBV9
abundance: -
j_gene: TRBJ1-1
CDR3nt: TGTGCCAGCAGCGTTCAGGGTAGTGGGACTGAAGCTTTCTTT
CDR3aa: CASSVQGSGTEAFF

d_gene: TRBD2
v_gene: TRBV3-1/TRBV3-2
abundance: once
j_gene: TRBJ2-3
CDR3nt: TGTGCCAGCAGCCAACCGGGGGGAACAGATACGCAGTATTTT
CDR3aa: CASSQPGGTDTQYF

d_gene: -
v_gene: TRBV30
abundance: -
j_gene: TRBJ2-3
CDR3nt: TGTGCCTGGAGTTCAGGACAGAGCACAGATACGCAGTATTTT
CDR3aa: CAWSSGQSTDTQYF

d_gene: -
v_gene: TRBV4-1
abundance: -
j_gene: TRBJ2-7
CDR3nt: TGCGCCAGCAGCCAGACTACGACAAGCTACTACGAGCAGTACTTC
CDR3aa: CASSQTTTSYYEQYF

d_gene: -
v_gene: TRBV30
abundance: few
j_gene: TRBJ2-1
CDR3nt: TGTGCCTGGAGTTTGACTAGCTACAATGAGCAGTTCTTC
CDR3aa: CAWSLTSYNEQFF

d_gene: TRBD1
v_gene: TRBV30
abundance: -
j_gene: TRBJ1-1
CDR3nt: TGTGCCTGGAGATTTGACAGGGGGATGGGCACTGAAGCTTTCTTT
CDR3aa: CAWRFDRGMGTEAFF

d_gene: -
v_gene: TRBV9
abundance: -
j_gene: TRBJ2-7
CDR3nt: TGTGCCAGCAGCTCCGGTTCGAGCGGGCCGTCCTACGAGCAGTACTTC
CDR3aa: CASSSGSSGPSYEQYF

d_gene: -
v_gene: TRBV7-3
abundance: -
j_gene: TRBJ2-3
CDR3nt: TGTGCCAGCAGCCCCTGGACAGGGCCGGGGGGTACGCAGTATTTT
CDR3aa: CASSPWTGPGGTQYF

d_gene: TRBD1
v_gene: TRBV18
abundance: -
j_gene: TRBJ1-1
CDR3nt: TGTGCCAGCTCACCAGGGACAGGGGAGGGGAGTGAAGCTTTCTTT
CDR3aa: CASSPGTGEGSEAFF

d_gene: -
v_gene: TRBV21-1
abundance: -
j_gene: TRBJ1-6
CDR3nt: TGTGCCAGCAGCAAAGGGGGACAGCGGGTTAATTCACCCCTCCACTTT
CDR3aa: CASSKGGQRVNSPLHF

d_gene: TRBD2
v_gene: TRBV5-1
abundance: -
j_gene: TRBJ2-3
CDR3nt: TGCGCCAGCAGCCTTAGGACTAGCGCGGGCACAGATACGCAGTATTTT
CDR3aa: CASSLRTSAGTDTQYF

d_gene: TRBD2
v_gene: TRBV7-8
abundance: -
j_gene: TRBJ2-3
CDR3nt: TGTGCCAGCAGCCCAGGACTAGCGGGCCCAAAGGGTGCAGATACGCAGTATTTT
CDR3aa: CASSPGLAGPKGADTQYF

d_gene: -
v_gene: TRBV4-2
abundance: once
j_gene: TRBJ1-5
CDR3nt: TGTGCCAGCAGCCAAGCGAGGGGCAATCAGCCCCAGCATTTT
CDR3aa: CASSQARGNQPQHF

d_gene: TRBD2
v_gene: TRBV4-1
abundance: -
j_gene: TRBJ2-3
CDR3nt: TGCGCCAGCAGCCCTGCCGGGACTAGCTTCACAGATACGCAGTATTTT
CDR3aa: CASSPAGTSFTDTQYF

d_gene: -
v_gene: TRBV5-1
abundance: -
j_gene: TRBJ1-3
CDR3nt: TGCGCCAGCAGCTTCTCGCAGGGATCTACTGGAAACACCATATATTTT
CDR3aa: CASSFSQGSTGNTIYF

d_gene: TRBD2
v_gene: TRBV27
abundance: -
j_gene: TRBJ2-3
CDR3nt: TGTGCCAGCAGGATGGGACTAGCAGGGGCAGATACGCAGTATTTT
CDR3aa: CASRMGLAGADTQYF

d_gene: -
v_gene: TRBV24-1
abundance: -
j_gene: TRBJ2-1
CDR3nt: TGTGCCACTAAACAAGGGGGGGCCAATGAGCAGTTCTTC
CDR3aa: CATKQGGANEQFF

d_gene: TRBD1
v_gene: TRBV10-3
abundance: -
j_gene: TRBJ1-2
CDR3nt: TGTGCCATCAAAGGGGGCATAAGCTATGGCTACACCTTC
CDR3aa: CAIKGGISYGYTF

d_gene: -
v_gene: TRBV27
abundance: -
j_gene: TRBJ1-1
CDR3nt: TGTGCCAGCAGTGGAGCCCGGGGTTGGGGCACTGAAGCTTTCTTT
CDR3aa: CASSGARGWGTEAFF

d_gene: -
v_gene: TRBV30
abundance: -
j_gene: TRBJ2-7
CDR3nt: TGTGCCTGGAGTCCGGGGAGTTCTTATCCCTACGAGCAGTACTTC
CDR3aa: CAWSPGSSYPYEQYF

d_gene: -
v_gene: TRBV2
abundance: -
j_gene: TRBJ2-5
CDR3nt: TGTGCCAGCAGCCGACAGATACAAGAGACCCAGTACTTC
CDR3aa: CASSRQIQETQYF

d_gene: -
v_gene: TRBV18
abundance: -
j_gene: TRBJ2-5
CDR3nt: TGTGCCAGCTCCCCCGACTGGGAAGAGACCCAGTACTTC
CDR3aa: CASSPDWEETQYF

d_gene: -
v_gene: TRBV29-1
abundance: -
j_gene: TRBJ2-4
CDR3nt: TGCAGCGTTGTGGCACCGTCGTTTTATACGAATAAAAACATTCAGTACTTC
CDR3aa: CSVVAPSFYTNKNIQYF